The 7 T cell receptor beta chains in this list originate from one sample, sequenced in a study of radiotherapy plus CTLA-4 blockade in lung cancer. Repertoires were generated with immunoSEQ multiplex PCR, while TCRdb's copy carries only in-frame clones and drops some. Here the sample spans 40,000 to 60,000 clones, about 81% being singletons. Material: peripheral blood, obtained from a patient treated with radiotherapy plus ipilimumab. These receptors were obtained from a human donor with non-small cell lung cancer who had stable disease on radiotherapy plus ipilimumab.

The chain couples TRBV5-4 to TRBJ2-7, with TRBD1 matching over 8 bases. There are 12 residues in the CDR3. V gave up 4 bases and J gave up 4 bases; unmatched junction bases: 1. Germline values: CDR1 SGHNT, CDR2 YYREEE (reference sequence). The CDR3 sequence is CASSRQGYEQYF. DNA for the CDR3: TGTGCCAGCAGCCGACAGGGGTACGAGCAGTACTTC.

The gene calls are TRBV4-3 and TRBJ1-1, with 7 bases lining up with TRBD1. The junction had 4 bases not matched to a gene; V was cut back by 6 bases and J by 0 bases. The germline V gene encodes CDR1 LGHNA and CDR2 YSLEER. This CDR3 region has 14 residues. The CDR3 bases are TGCGCCAGCAGTCCCGGGACAGTGAACACTGAAGCTTTCTTT. Translating it yields CASSPGTVNTEAFF.

This sequence joins TRBV7-3 and TRBJ2-1; D is perhaps TRBD1 (6 bases). CDR3 length: 17 residues. The germline V gene encodes CDR1 SGHTA and CDR2 FQGTGA. The V end was cut by 5 bases, the J end by 3 bases, with 20 bases between. The CDR3 loop reads CASSPAGTYDVYNEQFF. For the CDR3, the DNA is TGTGCCAGCAGCCCCGCCGGGACATACGACGTCTACAATGAGCAGTTCTTC.

V is TRBV7-2 and J is TRBJ2-7; 7 bases map to TRBD2. The CDR3 is made up of 18 amino acids. The junction had 21 bases not matched to a gene; V was cut back by 1 base and J by 9 bases. Germline V lookup: CDR1 SGHTA, CDR2 FQGNSA. CDR3 DNA: TGTGCCAGCAGCTTAGTCGCGGGTGCAGGGAGGGGACCGTTAGTGCAGTACTTC. Translating it yields CASSLVAGAGRGPLVQYF. The whole variable domain, filled in from reference TRBV7-2 and TRBJ2-7, reads GAGVSQSPSNKVTEKGKDVELRCDPISGHTALYWYRQSLGQGLEFLIYFQGNSAPDKSGLPSDRFSAERTGGSVSTLTIQRTQQEDSAVYLCASSLVAGAGRGPLVQYFGPGTRLTVT.

In its sample, this clone was seen once. The chain is built from TRBV11-2 and TRBJ2-1; 10 bases fit TRBD2. The CDR3 contains 16 residues. Germline assignment: CDR1 SGHAT and CDR2 FQNNGV. J gave up 3 bases and V 4 bases, and 6 bases lay outside the gene matches. CDR3 DNA: TGTGCCAGCAGCTCTACATTAGCGGGGGGCTACAATGAGCAGTTCTTC. This sequence encodes CASSSTLAGGYNEQFF.

The chain joins TRBV28 to TRBJ2-7; 7 bases are a match to TRBD2. Germline assignment: CDR1 MDHEN and CDR2 SYDVKM. Losses at the gene ends were 6 bases for V and 0 bases for J; bases not matched to a gene: 8. The CDR3 contains 15 residues. The CDR3 sequence: CASREGREYSYEQYF. DNA for the CDR3: TGTGCCAGCAGGGAAGGGCGGGAGTACTCCTACGAGCAGTACTTC.

The rearrangement links TRBV27 to TRBJ2-7; 8 bases fit TRBD1. There are 17 residues in the CDR3. J lost 2 bases, V lost 6 bases, and 15 bases had no gene match. Germline lookup yields CDR1 MNHEY and CDR2 SMNVEV (reference sequence). CDR3 residues: CASRGGTGLISTYEQYF. The CDR3 coding sequence is TGTGCCAGCAGAGGCGGGACAGGACTAATCTCGACCTACGAGCAGTACTTC.